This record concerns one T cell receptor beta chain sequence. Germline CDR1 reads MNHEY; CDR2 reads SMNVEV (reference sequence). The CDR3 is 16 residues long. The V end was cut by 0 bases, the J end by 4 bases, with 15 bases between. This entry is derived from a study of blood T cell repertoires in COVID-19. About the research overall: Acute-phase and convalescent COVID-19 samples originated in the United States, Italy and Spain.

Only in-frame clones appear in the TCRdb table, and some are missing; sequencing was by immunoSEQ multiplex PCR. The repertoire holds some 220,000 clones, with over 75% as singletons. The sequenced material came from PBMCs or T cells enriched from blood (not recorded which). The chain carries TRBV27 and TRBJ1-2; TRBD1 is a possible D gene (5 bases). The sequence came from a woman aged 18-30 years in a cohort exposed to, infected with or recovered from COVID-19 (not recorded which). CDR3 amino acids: CASSLSAGGPIYGYTF. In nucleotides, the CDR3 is TGTGCCAGCAGTTTATCGGCCGGGGGTCCTATCTATGGCTACACCTTC.